This T cell receptor beta chain was captured in a study of cytomegalovirus exposure and HLA in healthy donors. Trimming cost V 6 bases and J 10 bases, with 24 bases left between them. Germline lookup yields CDR1 MGHRA and CDR2 YSYEKL. The CDR3 loop spans 15 amino acids. The primer mix had 60 Vbeta and 13 Jbeta primers. Sequenced by immunoSEQ multiplex PCR; TCRdb stores in-frame clones only, minus some. Recorded here are 190,000 or so clones; the top ten clones represent about 0.74%. The receptor comes from a boy between 10 and 17 years old in good health and CMV-seronegative. Input material: PBMCs. The chain combines TRBV4-1 with TRBJ2-5; maybe TRBD2 (6 bases). The CDR3 loop is CASSQRRTGGDDQYF. Here the CDR3 DNA reads TGCGCCAGCAGTCAAAGACGTACCGGCGGGGACGACCAGTACTTC.